The present T cell receptor beta chain was sequenced within a study of cytomegalovirus exposure and HLA in healthy donors. Whole-study results and caveats: Prediction of most subjects' HLA-A and HLA-B alleles by TCR beta sequences was reportedly accurate.

The CDR3 spans 14 residues. The germline CDR1 and CDR2 sequences are MNHEY and SMNVEV (reference sequence). Trimming cost V 4 bases and J 4 bases; bases outside gene matches: 6. Of note for this clone: What it recognizes is unknown.

Amplification used 60 Vbeta primers and 13 Jbeta primers. TCRdb's table, derived via immunoSEQ multiplex PCR, lists solely in-frame clones and lacks some. The sample lists around 72,000 clones; just over 75% were seen once. This receptor was identified in a man aged 50 or older in good health and CMV-seronegative. This sequence joins TRBV27 and TRBJ2-5, with TRBD1 identical over 7 bases. The sample comprised PBMCs. The CDR3 is CASSSRGSVETQYF. The DNA of the CDR3 is TGTGCCAGCAGTTCCAGGGGGAGTGTAGAGACCCAGTACTTC.